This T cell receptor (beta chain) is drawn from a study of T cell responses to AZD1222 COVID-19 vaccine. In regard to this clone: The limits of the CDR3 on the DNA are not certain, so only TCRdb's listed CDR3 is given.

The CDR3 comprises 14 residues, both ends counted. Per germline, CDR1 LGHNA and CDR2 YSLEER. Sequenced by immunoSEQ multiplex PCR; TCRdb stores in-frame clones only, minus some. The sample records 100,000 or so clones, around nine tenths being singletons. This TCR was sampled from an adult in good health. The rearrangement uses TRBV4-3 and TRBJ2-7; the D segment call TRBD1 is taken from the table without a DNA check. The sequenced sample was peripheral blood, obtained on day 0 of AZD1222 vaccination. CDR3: CASSQDFGQGAKYF.